A single sample is the source of the 27 T cell receptor beta chains below, sequenced in a study of OX40 agonist ivuxolimab in advanced cancers. Assay: immunoSEQ multiplex PCR; the TCRdb copy retains only in-frame clones and omits some. Of about 13,000 clones listed, 80% are singletons. Sequencing used CD4+ or CD8+ T cells sorted from blood, obtained in a trial of the OX40 agonist ivuxolimab. These receptors all stem from an adult with an advanced solid tumor such as melanoma, head and neck, liver or kidney cancer.

This chain connects TRBV9 to TRBJ1-1; 9 bases agree with TRBD1. Germline assignment: CDR1 SGDLS and CDR2 YYNGEE. Losses at the gene ends were 4 bases for V and 4 bases for J; bases not matched to a gene: 8. The CDR3 extends over 15 amino acids. The CDR3 is CASSPWTGVATEAFF. CDR3 bases: TGTGCCAGCAGCCCGTGGACAGGGGTTGCCACTGAAGCTTTCTTT.

The chain carries TRBV2 and TRBJ2-2; D is ambiguous. The CDR3 sequence is 13 residues long. Germline CDR1 and CDR2: SNHLY and FYNNEI. Trimming shortened V by 3 bases and J by 7 bases, and 9 bases separated the two germline ends. The CDR3 DNA is TGTGCCAGCAGTGAGTCGGGTGGCGGGGAGCTGTTTTTT. Translation: CASSESGGGELFF.

The CDR3 region has the DNA TGTGCCAGCAGCTTCGGCCCTAGCGAGTCCTACGAGCAGTACTTC. Translating gives CASSFGPSESYEQYF. This chain uses TRBV5-6 with TRBJ2-7, with D maybe TRBD2 (6 bases). Germline loops: CDR1 SGHDT, CDR2 YYEEEE. The CDR3 loop spans 15 amino acids. V shed 2 bases and J shed 1 base, with 13 bases lying between them.

Sample share makes this clone medium-sized. The chain links TRBV7-9 to TRBJ2-1, with 7 bases that match TRBD1. Germline V gene lookup returns CDR1 SEHNR and CDR2 FQNEAQ (reference sequence). The CDR3 runs 15 residues. The junction had 3 bases not matched to a gene; V was cut back by 1 base and J by 3 bases. The CDR3 here is CASSLGWDSYNEQFF. The DNA for the CDR3 is TGTGCCAGCAGCTTAGGTTGGGACAGCTACAATGAGCAGTTCTTC.

This clone was recorded once. The CDR3 spells CASSDRTGYTDTQYF. The CDR3 DNA is TGTGCCAGCAGCGATCGGACAGGGTACACAGATACGCAGTATTTT. The chain combines TRBV11-3 with TRBJ2-3, with 8 bases matching TRBD1. The CDR3 covers 15 residues. Germline V lookup: CDR1 SGHNT, CDR2 YENEEA. The V segment lost 5 bases and the J segment 2 bases; nucleotides outside the gene matches: 6. The full variable domain, its missing parts supplied by reference TRBV11-3 and TRBJ2-3, is EAGVVQSPRYKIIEKKQPVAFWCNPISGHNTLYWYLQNLGQGPELLIRYENEEAVDDSQLPKDRFSAERLKGVDSTLKIQPAELGDSAVYLCASSDRTGYTDTQYFGPGTRLTVL.

The chain couples TRBV2 to TRBJ1-1; D is uncertain. This CDR3 spans 14 amino acids. Germline lookup yields CDR1 SNHLY and CDR2 FYNNEI. Trimming removed 4 bases from V and 0 bases from J, with 9 bases in between. The CDR3 DNA reads TGTGCCAGCAGTGGAAGACACTTGAACACTGAAGCTTTCTTT. Translation gives CASSGRHLNTEAFF.

The chain joins TRBV7-9 to TRBJ2-2, with 7 bases identical to TRBD1. V lost 2 bases and J lost 2; bases outside the gene matches: 8. This CDR3 has 17 amino acids. The germline V gene encodes CDR1 SEHNR and CDR2 FQNEAQ (reference sequence). The CDR3 sequence is CASSLTQRTGNTGELFF. The CDR3 nucleotides read TGTGCCAGCAGCTTAACTCAGAGGACAGGAAACACCGGGGAGCTGTTTTTT.

The genes are TRBV5-6 and TRBJ2-6; TRBD1 might be the D (6 bases). This CDR3 contains 16 residues. V gave up 3 bases and J gave up 4 bases, with 14 bases separating them. The germline gives CDR1 SGHDT, CDR2 YYEEEE. CDR3 loop: CASSWITGTGANVLTF. Written as DNA, the CDR3 is TGTGCCAGCAGCTGGATAACAGGGACCGGGGCCAACGTCCTGACTTTC.

This clone occurred once. This chain joins TRBV7-6 and TRBJ2-7, with 9 nucleotides matching TRBD1. With V trimmed by 5 bases and J by 2 bases, 4 bases remained unmatched. The CDR3 is made up of 14 amino acids. CDR1 is SGHVS, CDR2 FNYEAQ, per germline. CDR3 protein: CASSHRDRAYEQYF. CDR3 in DNA: TGTGCCAGCAGCCACCGGGACAGGGCCTACGAGCAGTACTTC.

There are a few counts of this clone. The V and J genes are TRBV11-2 and TRBJ2-7, with 9 bases matching TRBD1. Per the germline V gene, CDR1 is SGHAT and CDR2 is FQNNGV. The CDR3 totals 14 residues. Trimming at V came to 5 bases and at J to 2 bases, leaving 4 bases not matched to a gene. CDR3 bases: TGTGCCAGCAGCCACCGGGACAGGGCCTACGAGCAGTACTTC. Translating gives CASSHRDRAYEQYF.

The V call is TRBV9, the J call TRBJ2-7; the D gene could be TRBD1 or TRBD2 (5 bases each). The CDR3 runs to 14 residues. CDR1 and CDR2 (germline): SGDLS, YYNGEE. V was pared by 0 bases and J by 7 bases, with 14 bases between. The CDR3 DNA follows: TGTGCCAGCAGCGTAGCGGGTGGGGGAAGGGAGCAGTACTTC. It specifies CASSVAGGGREQYF.

This chain links TRBV11-2 with TRBJ2-7, with D perhaps matching TRBD1 (6 bases). The CDR3 loop spans 17 amino acids. The V and J ends lost 5 bases and 0 bases respectively, with 20 bases between them. Germline V lookup: CDR1 SGHAT, CDR2 FQNNGV. CDR3 in amino acids: CASSQGSGPSSSYEQYF. The CDR3 region has the DNA TGTGCCAGCAGCCAGGGGTCAGGCCCGTCGAGCTCCTACGAGCAGTACTTC.

With regard to this clone: The junction departs from the called germline gene at one end, perhaps through a read error. The chain employs TRBV30 and TRBJ1-2; D uncertain. CDR3 length: 11 residues. Per the germline V gene, CDR1 is GTSNPN and CDR2 is SVGIG (reference sequence). Here the CDR3 DNA reads TGTGCCCGGAGGGCCAATGATGGCTACACCTTC. Translation: CARRANDGYTF.

The rearrangement uses TRBV28 and TRBJ2-5; TRBD2 is a possible D gene (5 bases). With 3 bases removed from V and 5 bases from J, the gap between germline ends came to 10 bases. Per the germline V gene, CDR1 is MDHEN and CDR2 is SYDVKM. There are 13 residues in the CDR3. The CDR3 bases are TGTGCCAGCAGTTTCCGGCCGGGGGAGACCCAGTACTTC. Protein sequence: CASSFRPGETQYF.

The V call is TRBV27, the J call TRBJ2-3, with TRBD2 as a possible D gene (7 bases). This CDR3 comprises 17 residues. Trimming left V 6 bases short and J 7 bases short, with 26 bases between. Germline V gives CDR1 MNHEY, CDR2 SMNVEV (reference sequence). The CDR3 spells CASRPRGAGWRTNTQYF. The CDR3 nucleotides are TGTGCCAGCAGGCCCCGGGGGGCAGGCTGGAGGACAAATACGCAGTATTTT.

The genes are TRBV10-3 and TRBJ2-1; D is ambiguous. This CDR3 is 11 amino acids long. CDR1 is ENHRY and CDR2 is SYGVKD in the germline V gene. The V end lost 2 bases, the J end lost 8 bases, and 4 bases lay between the germline ends. CDR3 in amino acids: CAISEGYEQFF. CDR3 in DNA: TGTGCCATCAGTGAGGGGTATGAGCAGTTCTTC.

The chain uses TRBV4-1 and TRBJ2-5, with D possibly being TRBD1 or TRBD2 (5 bases each). The V gene lost 0 bases and the J gene lost 7 bases, with 18 bases spanning the gap. Germline V CDR1 and CDR2: MGHRA, YSYEKL. The CDR3 has 16 residues. Here the CDR3 reads CASSQDRDPYYGTQYF. The CDR3 DNA follows: TGCGCCAGCAGCCAAGACCGGGACCCATATTACGGGACCCAGTACTTC.

The chain carries TRBV6-4 and TRBJ1-1; D is undetermined. Germline assignment: CDR1 MRHNA and CDR2 SNTAGT. This CDR3 comprises 17 residues. V was clipped by 0 bases and J by 0 bases, with 14 bases between them. Here the CDR3 reads CASSDSVFDTMNTEAFF. The DNA of the CDR3 is TGTGCCAGCAGTGACTCCGTGTTTGACACCATGAACACTGAAGCTTTCTTT.

The chain uses TRBV27 and TRBJ2-7; D remains ambiguous. V shed 6 bases and J shed 2 bases, with 14 bases lying between them. CDR1 and CDR2 (germline): MNHEY, SMNVEV (reference sequence). The CDR3 extends over 14 amino acids. In DNA form, the CDR3 reads TGTGCCAGCAGCGTAGGGCAGGTTCCCTACGAGCAGTACTTC. Encoded protein: CASSVGQVPYEQYF.

The gene calls are TRBV6-5 and TRBJ1-6, with TRBD1 matching 7 bases. The CDR3 totals 16 residues. J lost 6 bases, V lost 1 base, and 6 bases had no gene match. Germline CDR1 and CDR2: MNHEY and SVGAGI. This CDR3 reads CASSYFGDSPNSPLHF. CDR3 nucleotides: TGTGCCAGCAGTTACTTCGGGGACAGCCCTAATTCACCCCTCCACTTT.

The chain has TRBV14 and TRBJ2-2, with no clear D. The germline CDR1 and CDR2 sequences are SGHDN and FVKESK. The CDR3 has 12 residues. V was pared by 5 bases and J by 4 bases, with 5 bases between. Here the CDR3 DNA reads TGTGCCAGCAGCGAGATCACCGGGGAGCTGTTTTTT. Protein product: CASSEITGELFF.

The V call is TRBV5-4, the J call TRBJ2-1, with TRBD2 matching 11 bases. The CDR3 loop spans 15 amino acids. The junction had 10 bases not matched to a gene; V was cut back by 8 bases and J by 6 bases. Germline values: CDR1 SGHNT, CDR2 YYREEE (reference sequence). CDR3 in amino acids: CASGFLAGGSNEQFF. The CDR3 nucleotides are TGTGCCAGTGGGTTCCTAGCGGGAGGAAGCAATGAGCAGTTCTTC.

The CDR3 nucleotides read TGTGCCAGCAGCGGGACAGGGGGCCCCAACACTGAAGCTTTCTTT. It yields the protein CASSGTGGPNTEAFF. The chain links TRBV6-5 to TRBJ1-1, with 12 bases identical to TRBD1. The CDR3 is 15 amino acids. Germline trimming cut 6 bases from V and 2 bases from J; bases unmatched to any gene: 4. CDR1 and CDR2 (germline): MNHEY, SVGAGI.

The rearrangement joins TRBV7-9 to TRBJ2-2, with D unclear. Trimming shortened V by 6 bases and J by 4 bases, and 18 bases separated the two germline ends. The V gene's germline CDR1 is SEHNR and CDR2 FQNEAQ (reference sequence). The CDR3 has 16 residues. The CDR3 sequence is CASSPIRSQTTGELFF. Written as DNA, the CDR3 is TGTGCCAGCAGTCCCATACGGTCACAGACCACCGGGGAGCTGTTTTTT.

The chain recombines TRBV10-1 with TRBJ2-1; a possible D gene is TRBD2 (6 bases). The germline V and J ends were trimmed by 3 bases and 0 bases, with 12 bases remaining between them. CDR1 and CDR2 (germline): WNHNN, SYGVQD (reference sequence). The CDR3 covers 16 residues. DNA for the CDR3: TGCGCCAGCAGTGACCAGCTAGCGTACTCCTACAATGAGCAGTTCTTC. This gives the protein CASSDQLAYSYNEQFF.

This chain connects TRBV11-3 to TRBJ2-1; no clear D. The CDR3 length is 12 residues. V shed 1 base and J shed 5 bases, with 3 bases lying between them. Looked up from germline, CDR1 is SGHNT and CDR2 is YENEEA. The CDR3 DNA sequence: TGTGCCAGCAGCTTAGTGAACAATGAGCAGTTCTTC. Protein: CASSLVNNEQFF.

This clone has a single count. The CDR3, as DNA: TGTGCCTGGAGTTTAAAGAGGGGGCGAACTAATGAAAAACTGTTTTTT. This translates into CAWSLKRGRTNEKLFF. V is TRBV30 and J is TRBJ1-4, with 7 bases fitting TRBD1. Germline CDR1 and CDR2: GTSNPN and SVGIG (reference sequence). Trimming at V came to 2 bases and at J to 1 base, leaving 7 bases not matched to a gene. The CDR3 consists of 16 residues.